The next 5 T cell receptor beta chains were all read from a single sample in a study of tissue T cells after allogeneic stem cell transplantation. Time point described: mouse harvest day 14 after allogeneic transplant. Each mouse received 10^7 T-cell-depleted marrow cells plus 10^6 splenic CD5+ T cells by tail vein. This table comes from immunoSEQ multiplex PCR, and its TCRdb copy is limited to in-frame clones, with some not included. The table records roughly 2,700 clones, roughly 45% of them present only once. Sequenced sample: gut tissue. All receptors come from a female BALB/c mouse given C57BL/6 T cells with graft-versus-host disease after an allogeneic hematopoietic cell transplant.

This clone has just a few counts. Germline and genes: mouse. The missing CDR3 end, 1 residue past where the read stops, is filled in from the germline J gene. The rearrangement uses TRBV12-1 and TRBJ1-3; 7 bases map to TRBD1. The CDR3 sequence is 13 residues long. Germline V gene lookup returns CDR1 SGHSN and CDR2 HYEKVE. Losses at the gene ends were 1 base for V and 7 bases for J; bases not matched to a gene: 3. Here the CDR3 reads CASSLQDRNTLYF. The covered CDR3 bases are TGTGCCAGCTCTCTTCAGGACAGGAATACGCTCTAT.

With regard to this clone: Mouse germline and gene names are used. CDR3 DNA, as far as it was read: TGTGCCAGCAGCCAAGATGGGTTTGCAAACACAGAAGTCTTC. Translating it yields CASSQDGFANTEVF. The whole CDR3 reads CASSQDGFANTEVFF. The chain links TRBV2 to TRBJ1-1, with D unresolved. The CDR3 end is not reached by the read, which stops 1 residue before it; the germline J gene fills it in. V lost 0 bases and J 0 bases, leaving 8 bases between the germline ends. Germline-derived CDR1 and CDR2 are LGHNA and YSYQKL. This CDR3 spans 15 amino acids.

Details on this clone: Genes and germline are mouse. The read ends 1 residue early relative to the CDR3; the germline J gene fills the gap. J is TRBJ2-4 and V is TRBV12-1; 7 positions agree with TRBD2. After removal of 1 base from V and 3 bases from J, the junction contained 3 bases not matched to a gene. This CDR3 has 14 amino acids. Per germline, CDR1 SGHSN and CDR2 HYEKVE. CDR3 in amino acids: CASSLWGVQNTLYF. CDR3 DNA (partial): TGTGCCAGCTCTCTATGGGGGGTGCAAAACACCTTGTAC.

By its share, this clone is large. All gene names here are mouse names. The read terminates 1 residue before the CDR3 end, so the remaining end is supplied by the germline J gene. The chain uses TRBV26 and TRBJ2-3; 9 bases map to TRBD1. V was clipped by 2 bases and J by 1 base; unmatched bases: 1. CDR3 length: 15 residues. Germline V gives CDR1 KGHPV, CDR2 FQNQEV (reference sequence). Partial CDR3 DNA: TGTGCCAGCAGTCTGGGGGACAGGGGTGCAGAAACGCTGTAT. Translation gives CASSLGDRGAETLY. The CDR3 in full is CASSLGDRGAETLYF.

Regarding this clone: Any gene name here is a mouse gene name. The missing CDR3 end, 1 residue past where the read stops, is filled in from the germline J gene. V gene TRBV31 combines with J gene TRBJ2-5; D gene unclear. Trimming cost V 0 bases and J 0 bases, with 4 bases left between them. This CDR3 region has 13 residues. CDR1 is GKSSPN and CDR2 is SITVG in the germline V gene. The sequenced part of the CDR3 DNA is TGTGCCTGGAGTCTGGGGAACCAAGACACCCAGTAC. Residues: CAWSLGNQDTQY. The full CDR3 reads CAWSLGNQDTQYF.